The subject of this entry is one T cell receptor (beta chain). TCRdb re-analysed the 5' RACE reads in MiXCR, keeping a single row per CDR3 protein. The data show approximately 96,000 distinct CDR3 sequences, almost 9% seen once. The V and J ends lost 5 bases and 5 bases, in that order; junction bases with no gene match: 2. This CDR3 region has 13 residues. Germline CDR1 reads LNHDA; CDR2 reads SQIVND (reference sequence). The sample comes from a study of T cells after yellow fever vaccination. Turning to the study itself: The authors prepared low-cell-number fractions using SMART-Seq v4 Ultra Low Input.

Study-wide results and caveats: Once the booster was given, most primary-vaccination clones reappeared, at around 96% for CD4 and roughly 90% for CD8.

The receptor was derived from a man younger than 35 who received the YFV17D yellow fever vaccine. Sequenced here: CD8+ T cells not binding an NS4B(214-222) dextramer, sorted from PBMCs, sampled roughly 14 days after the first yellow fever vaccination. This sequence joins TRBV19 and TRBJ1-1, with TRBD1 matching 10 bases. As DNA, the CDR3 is TGTGCCAGTAGTCGGACAGGGGGAACTGAAGCTTTCTTT. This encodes CASSRTGGTEAFF.